One T cell receptor (beta chain) is described in this entry. This sample was taken from a study of blood T cell repertoires in COVID-19. The wider study: Sources were T cells, B-cell-depleted T cells, or PBMCs; the material itself was cDNA or gDNA.

The study recruited people aged roughly 18 to 100 years across 24 US areas. Participant-given clinical history determined each cohort assignment. Those designated as exposed participants met a COVID-19 case within 2 weeks before study entry. Only in-frame clones appear in the TCRdb table, and some are missing; sequencing was by immunoSEQ multiplex PCR. The profile shows 360,000 or so clones, roughly 86% of them singletons. Material for sequencing was PBMCs or T cells enriched from blood (not recorded which). This TCR derives from a woman aged 25 to 39 who had been exposed to COVID-19.

CDR3 sequence (DNA): TGTGCCAGCAGCGTAGAGGGGGGGACCGTAACAGATACGCAGTATTTT. As protein: CASSVEGGTVTDTQYF. The rearrangement links TRBV9 to TRBJ2-3; tentatively, D is TRBD2 (7 bases). CDR1 SGDLS and CDR2 YYNGEE come from the germline V gene. This CDR3 comprises 16 residues. Deletions cut 0 bases from V and 3 bases from J, with 14 bases between.